One sample yielded the 2 T cell receptor beta chains listed below, sequenced in a study of cytomegalovirus exposure and HLA in healthy donors. The PCR contained 60 Vbeta and 13 Jbeta primers. The repertoire was sequenced with immunoSEQ multiplex PCR; TCRdb's copy has only in-frame clones and lacks some. The repertoire holds around 55,000 clones, with approximately 71% as singletons. The sample taken for sequencing was PBMCs. Receptor source: a man aged 35-49 years in good health and CMV-seropositive.

Only a few counts were recorded for this clone. The chain recombines TRBV27 with TRBJ1-1; a possible D gene is TRBD1 (5 bases). Deletions cut 7 bases from V and 4 bases from J, with 13 bases between. The CDR3 is 13 residues long. CDR1 and CDR2 from the germline V gene are MNHEY and SMNVEV (reference sequence). The CDR3 bases are TGTGCCAGCACTGCGTTCGGGGGCACTGAAGCTTTCTTT. Protein product: CASTAFGGTEAFF.

This clone was counted between two and nine times. V is TRBV27 and J is TRBJ1-1, with D perhaps matching TRBD1 (6 bases). The germline gives CDR1 MNHEY, CDR2 SMNVEV (reference sequence). CDR3 size: 13 residues. V was trimmed by 6 bases and J by 4 bases, leaving 12 bases between them. The CDR3 loop is CASSNQQGTEAFF. CDR3 bases: TGTGCCAGCAGCAACCAACAGGGCACTGAAGCTTTCTTT.